The 24 T cell receptor beta chains presented below share a single source sample, sequenced in a study of blood T cell repertoires in COVID-19. TCRdb's table, derived via immunoSEQ multiplex PCR, lists solely in-frame clones and lacks some. The sample includes 150,000 to 200,000 clones, roughly four fifths seen only once; the top ten take around a fifth. Sequenced input: peripheral blood. The receptor set was obtained from an elderly woman with acute or convalescent COVID-19.

The V gene is TRBV30, the J gene TRBJ1-3; D is possibly TRBD1 (6 bases). Germline lookup yields CDR1 GTSNPN and CDR2 SVGIG (reference sequence). This CDR3 spans 14 amino acids. Trimming took off 0 bases at V and 2 bases at J, with 8 bases between the two ends. The CDR3 DNA reads as TGTGCCTGGAGTGTAAACAGGGCTGGAAACACCATATATTTT. The encoded protein is CAWSVNRAGNTIYF.

The chain uses TRBV18 and TRBJ2-7, with 11 bases aligning to TRBD1. The germline CDR1 and CDR2 sequences are KGHSH and LQKENI. The CDR3 extends over 15 amino acids. The J segment lost 4 bases and the V segment lost 4 bases, leaving 6 bases of the junction unmatched. CDR3 DNA: TGTGCCAGCTCACGAACGGGACAGGGGGGGTACGAGCAGTACTTC. Translated, it gives CASSRTGQGGYEQYF. The entire variable domain, with the rest obtained from reference TRBV18 and TRBJ2-7, is as follows: NAGVMQNPRHLVRRRGQEARLRCSPMKGHSHVYWYRQLPEEGLKFMVYLQKENIIDESGMPKERFSAEFPKEGPSILRIQQVVRGDSAAYFCASSRTGQGGYEQYFGPGTRLTVT.

V is TRBV11-2 and J is TRBJ2-1; 8 bases are a match to TRBD2. V lost 1 base and J lost 2; bases outside the gene matches: 1. The CDR3 totals 15 residues. CDR1 is SGHAT, CDR2 FQNNGV, per germline. In DNA form, the CDR3 reads TGTGCCAGCAGCTTAGCGGGAGGGACCTACAATGAGCAGTTCTTC. Residues: CASSLAGGTYNEQFF.

J is TRBJ1-6 and V is TRBV4-1, with D possibly TRBD1 on 5 matching bases. CDR3 length: 15 amino acids. Germline CDR1 reads MGHRA; CDR2 reads YSYEKL. Between the trimmed V and J ends, which lost 5 bases and 7 bases, there was a span of 15 bases. CDR3 DNA sequence: TGCGCCAGCAGCAGAACGGGGGACCGCAATTCACCCCTCCACTTT. Its translation is CASSRTGDRNSPLHF.

The chain uses TRBV27 and TRBJ1-4; TRBD1 aligns across 8 bases. In germline, CDR1 is MNHEY, CDR2 SMNVEV (reference sequence). This CDR3 has 14 amino acids. Trimming cost V 6 bases and J 4 bases; bases outside gene matches: 4. CDR3 sequence (DNA): TGTGCCAGCAGGCGGACAGGGTTTAATGAAAAACTGTTTTTT. This encodes CASRRTGFNEKLFF.

This clone was seen once. The chain has TRBV29-1 and TRBJ2-3; 8 bases map to TRBD2. The J segment lost 7 bases and the V segment lost 7 bases, leaving 16 bases of the junction unmatched. This CDR3 contains 15 residues. Germline CDR1 reads SQVTM; CDR2 reads ANQGSEA. CDR3 in DNA: TGCAGCGCCGGGACGATAGCGGGATTCGGGAATACGCAGTATTTT. Translating it yields CSAGTIAGFGNTQYF.

The chain joins TRBV7-9 to TRBJ2-7; TRBD1 agrees at 8 bases. Per the germline V gene, CDR1 is SEHNR and CDR2 is FQNEAQ (reference sequence). The CDR3 sequence is 15 residues long. The V segment lost 5 bases and the J segment 1 base; nucleotides outside the gene matches: 7. CDR3 sequence reads: CASSRPDRGSYEQYF. CDR3 bases: TGTGCCAGCAGCCGACCCGACAGGGGATCCTACGAGCAGTACTTC.

In the case of this clone: This CDR3 is also generated by other DNA sequences in the sample. This sequence joins TRBV5-4 and TRBJ2-1; TRBD2 matches at 10 bases. The germline V gene encodes CDR1 SGHNT and CDR2 YYREEE (reference sequence). CDR3 length equals 15 residues. V was pared by 1 base and J by 7 bases, with 5 bases of the junction left unmatched. Written as DNA, the CDR3 is TGTGCCAGCAGCTTGCGATTAGCGGGAGGAAATGAGCAGTTCTTC. It encodes CASSLRLAGGNEQFF.

This sequence joins TRBV9 and TRBJ2-6; TRBD2 is a possible D gene (6 bases). The V gene lost 0 bases and the J gene lost 2 bases, with 15 bases spanning the gap. This CDR3 region has 18 residues. In germline, CDR1 is SGDLS, CDR2 YYNGEE. The CDR3 here is CASSVALTGSTGANVLTF. As DNA, the CDR3 is TGTGCCAGCAGCGTAGCTTTAACCGGGAGCACTGGGGCCAACGTCCTGACTTTC.

This sequence joins TRBV5-1 and TRBJ1-3; 10 positions match TRBD1. The CDR3 is 16 residues long. The junction had 6 bases not matched to a gene; V was cut back by 4 bases and J by 2 bases. CDR1 and CDR2 (germline): SGHRS, YFSETQ. The chain's CDR3 is CASSGDRGPPGNTIYF. The CDR3 DNA reads as TGCGCCAGCAGCGGGGACAGGGGTCCTCCTGGAAACACCATATATTTT. The variable domain in full, with the rest retrieved from reference TRBV5-1 and TRBJ1-3, is KAGVTQTPRYLIKTRGQQVTLSCSPISGHRSVSWYQQTPGQGLQFLFEYFSETQRNKGNFPGRFSGRQFSNSRSEMNVSTLELGDSALYLCASSGDRGPPGNTIYFGEGSWLTVV.

The gene calls are TRBV2 and TRBJ1-1; TRBD1 aligns across 8 bases. CDR3 size: 14 residues. Germline lookup yields CDR1 SNHLY and CDR2 FYNNEI. Germline trimming cut 6 bases from V and 1 base from J; bases unmatched to any gene: 4. For the CDR3, the DNA is TGTGCCAGCAGCGTTACAGGGGGGAACACTGAAGCTTTCTTT. Its translation is CASSVTGGNTEAFF.

CDR3 DNA: TGTGCCAGCACCCAATCTGGGGCCAACGTCCTGACTTTC. It is translated as CASTQSGANVLTF. The chain employs TRBV6-5 and TRBJ2-6; no clear D. Per the germline V gene, CDR1 is MNHEY and CDR2 is SVGAGI. This CDR3 is 13 amino acids long. Trimming took 7 bases from V and 1 from J, leaving 5 bases between them.

Notes on this clone: Mismatch with germline at one junction end may stem from a read error. V and J are TRBV7-8 and TRBJ2-7; weak D call: TRBD1 (5 bases). The CDR3 runs 13 residues. Germline V gene sequence: CDR1 SGHVS, CDR2 FQNEAQ. In nucleotides, the CDR3 is TGTGCCAGCAGCTCACAGGACGGTTACGGGCAGTACTTC. As protein: CASSSQDGYGQYF.

This rearrangement joins TRBV5-1 to TRBJ2-1; D is undetermined. The CDR3 consists of 11 residues. In germline, CDR1 is SGHRS, CDR2 YFSETQ. The ends were cut back, 7 bases at V and 6 bases at J, with 8 bases in the middle. The CDR3 DNA is TGCGCCAGCGGGCTAACCAATGAGCAGTTCTTC. Translation: CASGLTNEQFF.

CDR3 region: CASSELGGGSNTGELFF. For the CDR3, the DNA is TGTGCCAGCAGTGAATTAGGCGGGGGCTCTAACACCGGGGAGCTGTTTTTT. The J gene is TRBJ2-2, the V gene TRBV25-1; maybe TRBD2 (7 bases). V lost 1 base to trimming and J lost 2 bases, with 14 bases between them. The CDR3 is 17 residues long. The germline V gene encodes CDR1 MGHDK and CDR2 SYGVNS. The whole variable domain, remainder taken from reference TRBV25-1 and TRBJ2-2, is EADIYQTPRYLVIGTGKKITLECSQTMGHDKMYWYQQDPGMELHLIHYSYGVNSTEKGDLSSESTVSRIRTEHFPLTLESARPSHTSQYLCASSELGGGSNTGELFFGEGSRLTVL.

The chain couples TRBV21-1 to TRBJ1-2; TRBD1, the table's D call, was not compared with the DNA. TRBV21-1 is noted as a pseudogene. This CDR3 region has 16 residues. CDR3 nucleotides: TGTGCCAGCAGCAAAACCCTTTTGACAGGCAACTATGGCTACACCTTC. This encodes CASSKTLLTGNYGYTF.

The J gene is TRBJ2-4, the V gene TRBV19; 10 bases match TRBD1. Germline values: CDR1 LNHDA, CDR2 SQIVND (reference sequence). J gave up 3 bases and V 6 bases, and 11 bases lay outside the gene matches. The CDR3 consists of 17 residues. In DNA, the CDR3 is TGTGCCAGTAGCAAGGGGACAGGGGAAGTTGGCAAAAACATTCAGTACTTC. The encoded protein is CASSKGTGEVGKNIQYF.

The V call is TRBV7-9, the J call TRBJ2-4; a weak D match, TRBD2 (6 bases). Germline V gives CDR1 SEHNR, CDR2 FQNEAQ (reference sequence). This CDR3 spans 16 amino acids. V shed 4 bases and J shed 3 bases, with 16 bases lying between them. CDR3 loop: CASSSSSSALKNIQYF. CDR3 in DNA: TGTGCCAGCAGCTCATCTTCTAGCGCGCTCAAAAACATTCAGTACTTC.

Only a few counts were recorded for this clone. This rearrangement joins TRBV6-5 to TRBJ2-2, with D possibly being TRBD2 (5 bases). The CDR3 has 16 amino acids. V was shortened by 0 bases and J by 13 bases, with 21 bases between the two germline ends. CDR1 is MNHEY, CDR2 SVGAGI, per germline. DNA for the CDR3: TGTGCCAGCAGTTACTCTTCCTTGACCGGTCCTCGGGGGCTGTTTTTT. It translates to CASSYSSLTGPRGLFF.

The rearrangement joins TRBV11-2 to TRBJ1-2; possibly TRBD1 for D (6 bases). There are 13 residues in the CDR3. Deletions cut 5 bases from V and 8 bases from J, with 15 bases between. CDR1 and CDR2 (germline): SGHAT, FQNNGV. In DNA, the CDR3 is TGTGCCAGCAGCCCAACAGGGCGTGGCGGCTACACCTTC. It translates to CASSPTGRGGYTF.

CDR3: CASSLAPSGSTKNIQYF. The CDR3 DNA is TGTGCCAGCAGCTTAGCGCCTAGCGGGAGCACCAAAAACATTCAGTACTTC. The rearrangement joins TRBV7-2 to TRBJ2-4; 10 nucleotides line up with TRBD2. The germline CDR1 and CDR2 sequences are SGHTA and FQGNSA. V lost 0 bases and J lost 2; bases outside the gene matches: 4. The CDR3 totals 17 residues.

The chain employs TRBV29-1 and TRBJ2-1; 8 positions match TRBD1. The CDR3 covers 13 residues. CDR1 and CDR2 from the germline V gene are SQVTM and ANQGSEA. V lost 7 bases, J lost 3 bases, and 5 bases stayed unmatched. The CDR3 DNA reads TGCAGCGGTACCGGGACAGGCTACAATGAGCAGTTCTTC. Its protein is CSGTGTGYNEQFF.

This rearrangement joins TRBV11-2 to TRBJ1-2; D is uncertain. Germline V gene lookup returns CDR1 SGHAT and CDR2 FQNNGV. CDR3 length: 18 residues. V was trimmed by 0 bases and J by 3 bases, leaving 20 bases between them. This CDR3 reads CASSLDLGLGRADYGYTF. CDR3 DNA: TGTGCCAGCAGCTTAGATTTGGGCTTGGGGAGGGCGGACTATGGCTACACCTTC.

The rearrangement links TRBV7-9 to TRBJ2-1, with 11 bases aligning to TRBD2. V dropped 4 bases and J dropped 1; count of bases not matched to a gene: 9. This CDR3 is built from 18 residues. CDR1 SEHNR and CDR2 FQNEAQ come from the germline V gene (reference sequence). As DNA, the CDR3 is TGTGCCAGCAGCTCTCTAGCGGGAGGCGACTTTTCCTACAATGAGCAGTTCTTC. Its translation is CASSSLAGGDFSYNEQFF. Supplemented by reference TRBV7-9 and TRBJ2-1, the full variable domain reads DTGVSQNPRHKITKRGQNVTFRCDPISEHNRLYWYRQTLGQGPEFLTYFQNEAQLEKSRLLSDRFSAERPKGSFSTLEIQRTEQGDSAMYLCASSSLAGGDFSYNEQFFGPGTRLTVL.